This is a list of T cell receptor beta chains from one sample in a study of cytomegalovirus exposure and HLA in healthy donors. The repertoire was sequenced with immunoSEQ multiplex PCR; TCRdb's copy has only in-frame clones and lacks some. Among under 150,000 clones, under 75% were seen once, and the ten largest hold roughly 2.5%. Sequencing input: PBMCs. The receptors stem from a middle-aged woman in good health and CMV-seronegative. Both conserved end residues are part of each CDR3.

v_gene	j_gene	CDR3aa
TRBV5-8	TRBJ2-7	CASSFGPGSSYEQYF
TRBV18	TRBJ2-4	CASSEGGTNIQYF
TRBV28	TRBJ1-1	CASRPQGGSTEAFF
TRBV18	TRBJ2-7	CASSSRDSQKYF
TRBV6-5	TRBJ2-7	CASKVRNVRGEQYF
TRBV6-5	TRBJ1-1	CASSYSRLQANTEAFF
TRBV30	TRBJ2-1	CAWSVQVDEQFF
TRBV11-2	TRBJ1-6	CASSLEAGLTPLHF
TRBV25-1	TRBJ1-2	CASSVGSVELGEGGYTF
TRBV7-9	TRBJ1-5	CASSSQGPNQPQHF
TRBV7-3	TRBJ2-2	CASGGTSGGRTGELFF
TRBV5-4	TRBJ1-1	CASSLGRGTEAFF
TRBV4-1	TRBJ2-5	CASSQESTRRETQYF